This TCR beta chain came from a study of blood T cell repertoires in COVID-19. Study at large: Samples of COVID-19 (acute and convalescent) were obtained from the United States, Italy and Spain. T cells, B-cell-depleted T cells, or PBMCs provided the cDNA or gDNA that served as material.

CDR1 and CDR2 (germline): SGHDT, YYEEEE. The CDR3 runs to 17 residues. V dropped 3 bases and J dropped 3; count of bases not matched to a gene: 9. Original handling: Nucleated cell number was recorded as an estimate derived from reference gene primer amplification. Here immunoSEQ multiplex PCR was the method, and the copy in TCRdb shows in-frame clones only, minus some. V and J calls and clone size are those listed in that table; D and trimming were worked out from the DNA. Altogether approximately 140,000 clones are present, 75% to 90% being singletons, with the ten largest covering more than 9%. This TCR derives from a man in his sixties with active or convalescent COVID-19. The genes are TRBV5-6 and TRBJ2-7; 13 nucleotides align to TRBD2. Source material: peripheral blood. In nucleotides, the CDR3 is TGTGCCAGCAGCTCCCTGGGACTAGCGGGAAGCGGCTACGAGCAGTACTTC. Protein product: CASSSLGLAGSGYEQYF.